The clone carrying this T cell receptor (beta chain) has a handful of counts. Its antigen is unknown. The data were taken from a study of glioma-infiltrating T cells after dendritic cell vaccination. Time point indicated: after dendritic cell vaccination, including at tumor progression/relapse. TCRB CDR3 was amplified from 2 ug genomic DNA or less. Method: immunoSEQ multiplex PCR; TCRdb's copy keeps in-frame clones and lacks some. The profile covers about 65,000 clones, with approximately 89% appearing a single time and roughly 12% taken by the ten largest. Unmatched junction bases numbered 9, after V lost 5 bases and J lost 3 bases. From germline, CDR1 is LNHDA and CDR2 SQIVND (reference sequence). The CDR3 spans 16 residues. Study-wide findings and caveats: Complete blood and tumor specimen sets were limited to few patients.

The sequence derives from a human donor with glioblastoma. The V and J genes are TRBV19 and TRBJ1-4; 7 bases are shared with TRBD1. The sequenced sample was blood, obtained after dendritic cell vaccination. CDR3 sequence reads: CASSPYRQGSNEKLFF. CDR3 DNA: TGTGCCAGTAGTCCGTACCGACAGGGTTCTAATGAAAAACTGTTTTTT.